This T cell receptor beta chain was identified in a study of OX40 agonist ivuxolimab in advanced cancers. Looking at the study overall: Partial responses occurred in three patients (one hepatocellular carcinoma, two cutaneous melanoma). Findings of the study overall: Expanded clones were, on average, more numerous among CD8+ T cells than CD4+. Individuals who were partial responders at 0.1-3.0 mg/kg had clonal expansion that ranked among the lowest.

From germline, CDR1 is SGHNT and CDR2 YENEEA. The CDR3 spans 12 residues. Trimming left V 3 bases short and J 5 bases short, with 7 bases between. On this clone itself: Its antigen is as yet unknown.

Profiling relied on immunoSEQ multiplex PCR, and the TCRdb table lists in-frame clones only, not all of them. The repertoire holds 50,000 to 80,000 clones, 91% seen once, with roughly 0.45% in the top ten. The TCR was taken from an adult with an advanced solid tumor such as melanoma, head and neck, liver or kidney cancer. The rearrangement uses TRBV11-3 and TRBJ2-5; the D is unclear. The source was CD4+ or CD8+ T cells sorted from blood, collected in a trial of the OX40 agonist ivuxolimab. The CDR3 loop is CASSFAGETQYF. The CDR3 coding sequence is TGTGCCAGCAGCTTCGCTGGGGAGACCCAGTACTTC.